The sequence of this T cell receptor beta chain was determined in a study of blood T cell repertoires in COVID-19. The overall study: The United States, Italy and Spain supplied acute and convalescent COVID-19 samples. PBMCs, B-cell-depleted T cells, or T cells provided the cDNA or gDNA that made up the material.

Study processing details: Reference gene primers were amplified, and this amplification served to estimate nucleated cell counts. Sequenced by immunoSEQ multiplex PCR; TCRdb stores in-frame clones only, minus some. V and J calls and clone size follow that table, whereas D and trimming were derived from the DNA. The sample carries a few hundred thousand clones, 88% recorded once. Material for sequencing was peripheral blood. This TCR derives from a man between 60 and 70 years old who had recovered from COVID-19.

The CDR3 region is CASSQEDRVSYNEQFF. In DNA form, the CDR3 reads TGCGCCAGCAGCCAAGAGGACAGGGTATCCTACAATGAGCAGTTCTTC. V gene TRBV4-1 combines with J gene TRBJ2-1; 8 bases line up with TRBD1. CDR3 size: 16 residues. Germline V gives CDR1 MGHRA, CDR2 YSYEKL. Trimming removed 0 bases from V and 1 base from J; junction bases left unmatched: 2.